The 9 T cell receptor beta chains below were found in one sample sequenced in a study of PD-1 blockade in classical Hodgkin lymphoma. Described time point: newly diagnosed, previously untreated cHL patient sample. TCRdb's copy holds only in-frame clones and misses some; the assay was immunoSEQ multiplex PCR. The profile covers 70,000 or so clones, with nearly 95% appearing a single time and over 2.5% taken by the ten largest. Material: peripheral blood mononuclear cells (PBMCs). The receptors here all came from a human donor with classical Hodgkin lymphoma.

The chain joins TRBV6-1 to TRBJ1-2; D unclear. The V gene's germline CDR1 is MNHNS and CDR2 SASEGT. CDR3 length: 14 residues. V lost 0 bases, J lost 2 bases, and 7 bases lay in between. CDR3 nucleotide sequence: TGTGCCAGCAGTGAAGCGCCGGGGAACTATGGCTACACCTTC. It codes for CASSEAPGNYGYTF.

The rearrangement joins TRBV14 to TRBJ2-5, with a weak D call TRBD1 (7 bases). Trimming took off 5 bases at V and 1 base at J, with 20 bases between the two ends. CDR1 is SGHDN and CDR2 is FVKESK in the germline V gene. This CDR3 has 17 residues. This CDR3 reads CASSAGQFYPLQETQYF. CDR3 DNA: TGTGCCAGCAGCGCGGGACAGTTTTACCCTCTCCAAGAGACCCAGTACTTC.

The chain links TRBV5-4 to TRBJ2-5; 7 nucleotides line up with TRBD2. CDR1 and CDR2 from the germline V gene are SGHNT and YYREEE (reference sequence). The trim removed 4 bases at V and 0 bases at J, leaving 3 bases unmatched. The CDR3 has 14 amino acids. CDR3 sequence reads: CASSPRGDQETQYF. The CDR3 DNA follows: TGTGCCAGCAGCCCTCGGGGGGACCAAGAGACCCAGTACTTC.

The V and J genes are TRBV6-5 and TRBJ2-7, with no clear D. Per germline, CDR1 MNHEY and CDR2 SVGAGI. The CDR3 covers 14 residues. Deletions cut 1 base from V and 2 bases from J, with 9 bases between. The CDR3 nucleotides read TGTGCCAGCAGTTACTTCCCCGAGACCTACGAGCAGTACTTC. It specifies CASSYFPETYEQYF.

This chain links TRBV2 with TRBJ2-3; 8 positions match TRBD2. Trimming took 2 bases from V and 1 from J; bases not matched to a gene: 5. The CDR3 spans 16 residues. CDR1 and CDR2 from the germline V gene are SNHLY and FYNNEI. The CDR3 region is CASSELSLAGTDTQYF. The DNA for the CDR3 is TGTGCCAGCAGTGAACTATCACTAGCGGGCACAGATACGCAGTATTTT.

The J gene is TRBJ1-2, the V gene TRBV7-8; D ambiguous. V dropped 4 bases and J dropped 13 bases, with 22 bases sitting between them. The CDR3 is 14 amino acids. Germline V lookup: CDR1 SGHVS, CDR2 FQNEAQ. CDR3: CASSSGIPPEAGTF. The CDR3 DNA sequence: TGTGCCAGCAGCTCTGGGATACCCCCTGAGGCGGGCACCTTC.

V gene TRBV6-5 combines with J gene TRBJ1-1, with D tentatively TRBD1 (5 bases). The CDR3 totals 16 residues. Germline lookup yields CDR1 MNHEY and CDR2 SVGAGI. Trimming removed 1 base from V and 1 base from J, with 13 bases in between. The CDR3 here is CASSYFARDRNTEAFF. The CDR3 coding sequence is TGTGCCAGCAGTTACTTTGCTAGAGACAGGAACACTGAAGCTTTCTTT.

CDR3 protein: CASSLEGVGEAFF. As DNA, the CDR3 is TGTGCCAGCAGCTTAGAAGGGGTTGGGGAAGCTTTCTTT. The chain has TRBV11-3 and TRBJ1-1; D possibly corresponds to TRBD1 (5 bases). Germline assignment: CDR1 SGHNT and CDR2 YENEEA. This CDR3 has 13 residues. V lost 0 bases and J lost 8, with 10 bases in between.

The V gene is TRBV11-2, the J gene TRBJ2-7; the match to TRBD2 covers 7 bases. This CDR3 has 13 residues. With 4 bases clipped from V and 6 bases from J, the junction kept 6 bases outside the gene matches. The germline CDR1 and CDR2 sequences are SGHAT and FQNNGV. CDR3 amino acids: CASSSDGEGEQYF. DNA of the CDR3: TGTGCCAGCAGCTCGGACGGGGAGGGCGAGCAGTACTTC.